What follows are 29 T cell receptor beta chains derived from one specimen sequenced in a study of breast tumors, draining lymph nodes, adjacent tissues. Breast cancer patients provided tissue from their axillary draining lymph nodes. One entry per CDR3 protein results from TCRdb running MiXCR on the multiplex PCR reads. The table records fewer than 300,000 distinct CDR3 sequences, about 34% of them present only once. Sequences were obtained from axillary lymph node tissue. Every receptor here comes from a female donor with breast cancer. Some clones in this sample may be carry-over from other donors' samples.

Remarks on this clonotype: Germline is not matched at one junction end, which may reflect a read error. The rearrangement uses TRBV15 and TRBJ1-5; no reliable D call. The germline V gene has CDR1 LNHNV and CDR2 YYDKDF (reference sequence). CDR3 length: 15 residues. Here the CDR3 reads CATSREVSGNEPQHF. The CDR3 DNA sequence: TGTGCCACCAGCAGGGAAGTTTCAGGCAATGAGCCCCAGCATTTT.

There are many counts of this clonotype. V is TRBV7-2 and J is TRBJ2-7; tentatively, D is TRBD1 or TRBD2 (5 bases each). V was clipped by 1 base and J by 0 bases, with 13 bases between them. The CDR3 spans 16 residues. The V gene's germline CDR1 is SGHTA and CDR2 FQGNSA. CDR3 sequence reads: CASSLVGGINSYEQYF. The CDR3 nucleotides read TGTGCCAGCAGCTTAGTTGGGGGAATTAACTCCTACGAGCAGTACTTC.

This clonotype was seen at least ten times. The rearrangement links TRBV7-6 to TRBJ2-7; maybe TRBD2 (5 bases). CDR3 length equals 15 residues. Germline loops: CDR1 SGHVS, CDR2 FNYEAQ. The V end lost 0 bases, the J end lost 2 bases, and 11 bases lay between the germline ends. The CDR3 DNA reads TGTGCCAGCAGCTTAGCGGGCGGGTCCCCCTACGAGCAGTACTTC. Its translation is CASSLAGGSPYEQYF. Full variable domain (rest looked up from reference TRBV7-6 and TRBJ2-7): GAGVSQSPRYKVTKRGQDVALRCDPISGHVSLYWYRQALGQGPEFLTYFNYEAQQDKSGLPNDRFSAERPEGSISTLTIQRTEQRDSAMYRCASSLAGGSPYEQYFGPGTRLTVT.

The chain links TRBV20-1 to TRBJ2-1; D may be TRBD1 or TRBD2 (6 bases each). CDR3 length equals 17 residues. CDR1 is DFQATT, CDR2 SNEGSKA, per germline (reference sequence). V gave up 0 bases and J gave up 0 bases, with 15 bases separating them. CDR3 residues: CSARDPASGASYNEQFF. Here the CDR3 DNA reads TGCAGTGCTAGAGATCCGGCGTCGGGGGCCTCCTACAATGAGCAGTTCTTC.

This clonotype has ten or more counts. CDR3 bases: TGTGCCAGCAGTTACCAACCCGGGACAGGGGGTAGGCAGCCCCAGCATTTT. Protein product: CASSYQPGTGGRQPQHF. This sequence joins TRBV6-2 or TRBV6-3 and TRBJ1-5; TRBD1 matches at 11 bases. The germline V gene encodes CDR1 MNHEY and CDR2 SVGEGT. Germline trimming cut 2 bases from V and 7 bases from J; bases unmatched to any gene: 10. This CDR3 comprises 17 residues.

The chain is built from TRBV20-1 and TRBJ1-4, with D possibly being TRBD1 (6 bases). The CDR3 has 14 residues. Germline V gene sequence: CDR1 DFQATT, CDR2 SNEGSKA (reference sequence). V lost 0 bases and J lost 3, with 8 bases in between. The CDR3, as DNA: TGCAGTGCTAGAGATTGGGGGCCTAATGAAAAACTGTTTTTT. It translates to CSARDWGPNEKLFF.

Comments on this clonotype: A much larger clone lies one base from this, so it may be a read error. The CDR3 nucleotides are TGCGCCAGCAGCCCTTTCAGCGGGGGGAACACTGAAGCTCTCTTT. Translating gives CASSPFSGGNTEALF. This chain joins TRBV5-1 and TRBJ1-1; D is perhaps TRBD1 (5 bases). The CDR3 is 15 residues long. The germline CDR1 and CDR2 sequences are SGHRS and YFSETQ.

This clonotype was detected a few times. One base away lies a much larger clone, so this may be a sequencing read error. The chain uses TRBV9 and TRBJ1-2; 9 bases agree with TRBD1. Germline V CDR1 and CDR2: SGDLS, YYNGEE. This CDR3 contains 15 residues. The CDR3 nucleotides read TGTGCCAGCAGCGCAACACCGGGACAGGGCGGGGGCTCCACCTTC. Protein product: CASSATPGQGGGSTF.

V usage is TRBV20-1 and J usage is TRBJ2-7, with no clear D. The CDR3 loop spans 13 amino acids. V shed 1 base and J shed 2 bases, with 9 bases lying between them. Germline assignment: CDR1 DFQATT and CDR2 SNEGSKA (reference sequence). The DNA of the CDR3 is TGCAGTGCTAGAGCTTGGGGAACCTACGAGCAGTACTTC. Amino acids: CSARAWGTYEQYF.

In this sample, this clonotype turned up many times. The chain has TRBV19 and TRBJ2-1, with 7 positions matching TRBD1. This CDR3 is 14 amino acids long. CDR1 and CDR2 from the germline V gene are LNHDA and SQIVND (reference sequence). J gave up 4 bases and V 5 bases, and 5 bases lay outside the gene matches. CDR3 sequence reads: CASSRGQVYNEQFF. The CDR3 DNA reads as TGTGCCAGTAGTCGAGGACAGGTGTACAATGAGCAGTTCTTC.

A word on this clonotype: A much larger clone differs by one base, so this may be a read error. The rearrangement links TRBV5-4 to TRBJ2-5; D could derive from TRBD1 or TRBD2 (6 bases each). This CDR3 is built from 14 residues. CDR1 and CDR2 from the germline V gene are SGHNT and YYREEE (reference sequence). DNA of the CDR3: TGTGCCAGCAGCCCGATGGGGGGCGCCGAGACCCAGCACTTC. Its translation: CASSPMGGAETQHF.

The table lists this clonotype with a few counts. A much larger clonotype is one base distant, so this may be a read error. The rearrangement links TRBV7-9 to TRBJ2-1, with 8 bases identical to TRBD2. The CDR3 has 16 residues. CDR1 and CDR2 (germline): SEHNR, FQNEAQ (reference sequence). The CDR3 region has the DNA TGTGCCAGCAGCTCCCGGGGCGGGAGGTCCTACAGTGAGCAGTTCTTC. Its translation: CASSSRGGRSYSEQFF.

This clonotype has just a few counts. A read error may be the cause here, since a much bigger clone is one base away. The chain employs TRBV6-5 and TRBJ1-3; D unresolved. The CDR3 is made up of 13 amino acids. Germline loops: CDR1 MNHEY, CDR2 SVGAGI. Trimming removed 5 bases at V and 1 base at J, with 6 bases between. Written as DNA, the CDR3 is TGTGCCAGCAGTCGGGCTTCTGGAAACACCATATATTTT. Translation: CASSRASGNTIYF.

V gene TRBV13 combines with J gene TRBJ2-7; 7 bases fit TRBD2. Germline-derived CDR1 and CDR2 are PRHDT and FYEKMQ (reference sequence). Unmatched junction bases numbered 10, after V lost 5 bases and J lost 6 bases. There are 14 residues in the CDR3. The CDR3: CASSPPGLYSEQYF. The DNA of the CDR3 is TGTGCCAGCAGCCCCCCGGGACTATATTCCGAGCAGTACTTC.

This clonotype was counted between two and nine times. A single base separates this from a much larger clone, so it may be a read error. V gene TRBV5-5 combines with J gene TRBJ1-5; D is ambiguous. This CDR3 is 14 amino acids long. From germline, CDR1 is SGHKS and CDR2 YYEKEE (reference sequence). Deletions cut 0 bases from V and 5 bases from J, with 9 bases between. For the CDR3, the DNA is TGTGCCAGCAGCTTGGTGGCAGCGGATCAGCCCCAGCATTTT. Translation: CASSLVAADQPQHF.

The chain has TRBV19 and TRBJ1-3; D gene uncertain. V was pared by 5 bases and J by 11 bases, with 13 bases between. CDR3 length: 12 residues. Germline CDR1 reads LNHDA; CDR2 reads SQIVND (reference sequence). The chain's CDR3 is CASSSAGSSIYF. In nucleotides, the CDR3 is TGTGCCAGTAGTTCTGCGGGAAGCTCCATATATTTT.

As to this clonotype: A single base separates this from a much larger clone, so it may be a read error. The chain joins TRBV5-6 to TRBJ2-1; D unclear. This CDR3 region has 14 residues. Germline CDR1 SGHDT, CDR2 YYEEEE. The chain's CDR3 is CASSLQVGYNEQLF. The CDR3 nucleotides are TGTGCCAGCAGCTTGCAGGTGGGTTACAATGAGCAGCTCTTC.

This clonotype appeared a single time. This chain links TRBV6-1 with TRBJ1-1; TRBD1 aligns across 7 bases. V lost 6 bases, J lost 9 bases, and 16 bases stayed unmatched. Germline V gives CDR1 MNHNS, CDR2 SASEGT. The CDR3 is 15 amino acids. The CDR3 sequence is CASRREQGIVTKAFF. CDR3 bases: TGTGCCAGCAGGAGGGAACAGGGGATCGTGACTAAAGCTTTCTTT.

CDR3 DNA: TGTGCCAGCGCCAGGAGGGCACCGGGACAGGGGTCGCATGAGCAGTTCTTC. Protein: CASARRAPGQGSHEQFF. V usage is TRBV12-3 or TRBV12-4 and J usage is TRBJ2-1; 10 bases are shared with TRBD1. The CDR3 runs to 17 residues. Losses at the gene ends were 8 bases for V and 8 bases for J; bases not matched to a gene: 18.

Ten or more counts support this clonotype. J is TRBJ2-3 and V is TRBV11-3; TRBD2 aligns across 7 bases. CDR3 length: 14 residues. The ends lost 9 bases at V and 5 bases at J; junction bases unmatched: 11. Germline lookup yields CDR1 SGHNT and CDR2 YENEEA. The CDR3, as DNA: TGTGCCAGTTCCCGCGGGAGTACGGGAGATACGCAGTATTTT. Its translation: CASSRGSTGDTQYF.

V is TRBV2 and J is TRBJ1-4, with 10 bases aligning to TRBD1. The CDR3 consists of 14 residues. After removal of 7 bases from V and 7 bases from J, the junction contained 6 bases not matched to a gene. Per the germline V gene, CDR1 is SNHLY and CDR2 is FYNNEI. The CDR3 DNA reads as TGTGCCAGCACGACAGGGGGCCAGAGTGAAAAACTGTTTTTT. This translates into CASTTGGQSEKLFF.

The CDR3 protein is CASRQTGRNSPLHF. The CDR3 DNA is TGTGCCAGCAGGCAGACAGGGCGTAATTCACCCCTCCACTTT. The V and J genes are TRBV6-5 and TRBJ1-6; TRBD1 matches 7 bases. The CDR3 spans 14 residues. Unmatched junction bases numbered 5, after V lost 6 bases and J lost 6 bases. Germline V lookup: CDR1 MNHEY, CDR2 SVGAGI.

This clonotype was seen once. A much larger clone lies a single base off, so this may be a read error. V gene TRBV30 combines with J gene TRBJ2-3; D remains unclear. This CDR3 region has 12 residues. The V end was cut by 7 bases, the J end by 1 base, with 9 bases between. CDR1 and CDR2 (germline): GTSNPN, SVGIG (reference sequence). In nucleotides, the CDR3 is TGTGCCTCCCTGAGAGGCACAGATACGCAGTATTTT. Residues: CASLRGTDTQYF.

On this clonotype: A much larger clone is a single base away; this may be a read error. V usage is TRBV27 and J usage is TRBJ1-2; 8 nucleotides agree with TRBD1. Germline V lookup: CDR1 MNHEY, CDR2 SMNVEV (reference sequence). The trim removed 8 bases at V and 3 bases at J, leaving 8 bases unmatched. The CDR3 is made up of 14 amino acids. DNA of the CDR3: TGTGCCAGCGGTCAGGGGGCGCATGACTATGGCTACACCTTC. Translating gives CASGQGAHDYGYTF.

This chain uses TRBV5-4 with TRBJ2-7; 12 bases line up with TRBD1. The CDR3 has 15 residues. Germline CDR1 SGHNT, CDR2 YYREEE (reference sequence). V lost 7 bases, J lost 4 bases, and 9 bases stayed unmatched. CDR3 loop: CASGYRDRGQYEQYF. The CDR3 DNA reads as TGTGCCAGCGGCTACCGGGACAGGGGGCAATACGAGCAGTACTTC. The full variable domain, rest sourced from reference TRBV5-4 and TRBJ2-7, is ETGVTQSPTHLIKTRGQQVTLRCSSQSGHNTVSWYQQALGQGPQFIFQYYREEENGRGNFPPRFSGLQFPNYSSELNVNALELDDSALYLCASGYRDRGQYEQYFGPGTRLTVT.

Many counts were recorded for this clonotype. This chain links TRBV29-1 with TRBJ2-3, with 10 bases identical to TRBD1. Germline CDR1 and CDR2: SQVTM and ANQGSEA. V dropped 4 bases and J dropped 5; count of bases not matched to a gene: 0. The CDR3 has 12 residues. This CDR3 is CSVGTGGDTQYF. CDR3 DNA sequence: TGCAGCGTTGGGACAGGGGGAGATACGCAGTATTTT.

Concerning this clonotype: Its ends do not fully match the called genes, so a read error is possible. The chain employs TRBV5-1 and TRBJ2-5; D tentatively fits TRBD1 or TRBD2 (5 bases each). CDR1 is SGHRS, CDR2 YFSETQ, per germline. The CDR3 contains 15 residues. CDR3 region: CASSSGAANHETQYF. The CDR3 region has the DNA TGCGCCAGCAGCTCCGGGGCGGCTAACCACGAGACCCAGTACTTC.

This clonotype was observed many times. The rearrangement uses TRBV7-2 and TRBJ2-3; D possibly uses TRBD1 or TRBD2 (5 bases each). Trimming left V 2 bases short and J 7 bases short, with 13 bases between. Germline CDR1 and CDR2: SGHTA and FQGNSA. There are 14 residues in the CDR3. The CDR3 DNA reads TGTGCCAGCAGCTTAAGGGACGCTTCTTATACGCAGTATTTT. Protein product: CASSLRDASYTQYF.

This clonotype has at least ten counts. This sequence joins TRBV7-9 and TRBJ2-1; 7 nucleotides align to TRBD2. Germline CDR1 reads SEHNR; CDR2 reads FQNEAQ (reference sequence). The CDR3 has 15 residues. Trimming took 5 bases from V and 3 from J; bases not matched to a gene: 7. The CDR3 is CASSPSGRDYNEQFF. CDR3 sequence (DNA): TGTGCCAGCAGCCCATCAGGGAGGGACTACAATGAGCAGTTCTTC.